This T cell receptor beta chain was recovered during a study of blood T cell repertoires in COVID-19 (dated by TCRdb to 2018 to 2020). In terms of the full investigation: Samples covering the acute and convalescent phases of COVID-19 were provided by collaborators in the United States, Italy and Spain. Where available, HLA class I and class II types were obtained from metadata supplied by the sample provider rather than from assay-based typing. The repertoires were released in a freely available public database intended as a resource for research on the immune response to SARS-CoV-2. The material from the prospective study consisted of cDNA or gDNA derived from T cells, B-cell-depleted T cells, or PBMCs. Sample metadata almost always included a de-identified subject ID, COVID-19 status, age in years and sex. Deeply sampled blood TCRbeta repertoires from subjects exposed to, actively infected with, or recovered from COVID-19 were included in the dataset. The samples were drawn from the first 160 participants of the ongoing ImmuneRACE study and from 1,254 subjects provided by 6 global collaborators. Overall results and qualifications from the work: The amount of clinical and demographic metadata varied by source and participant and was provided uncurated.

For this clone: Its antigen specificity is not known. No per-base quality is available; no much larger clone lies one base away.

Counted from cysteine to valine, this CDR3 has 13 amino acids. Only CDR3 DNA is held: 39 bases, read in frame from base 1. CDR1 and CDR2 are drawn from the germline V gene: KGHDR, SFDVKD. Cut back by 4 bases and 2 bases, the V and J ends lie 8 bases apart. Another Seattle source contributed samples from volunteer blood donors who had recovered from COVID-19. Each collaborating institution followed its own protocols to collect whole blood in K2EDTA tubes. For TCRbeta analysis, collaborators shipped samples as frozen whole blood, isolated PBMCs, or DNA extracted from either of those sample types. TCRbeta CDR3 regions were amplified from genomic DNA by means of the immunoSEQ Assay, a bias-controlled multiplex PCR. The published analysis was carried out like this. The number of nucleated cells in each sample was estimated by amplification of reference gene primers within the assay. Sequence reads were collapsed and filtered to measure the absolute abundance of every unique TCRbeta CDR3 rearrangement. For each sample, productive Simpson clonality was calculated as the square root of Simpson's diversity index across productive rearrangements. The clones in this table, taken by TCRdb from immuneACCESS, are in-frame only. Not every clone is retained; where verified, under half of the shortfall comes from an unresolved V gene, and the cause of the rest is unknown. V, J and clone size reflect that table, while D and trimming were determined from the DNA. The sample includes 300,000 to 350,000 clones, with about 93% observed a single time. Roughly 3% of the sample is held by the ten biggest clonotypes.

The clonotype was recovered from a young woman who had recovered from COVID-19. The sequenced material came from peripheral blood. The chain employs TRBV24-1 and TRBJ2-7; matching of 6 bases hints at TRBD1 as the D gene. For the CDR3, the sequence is CATSDRDTYEQYV. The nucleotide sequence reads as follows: TGTGCCACCAGTGACCGGGACACCTACGAGCAGTACGTC.